This T cell receptor (beta chain) was obtained from a study of cytomegalovirus exposure and HLA in healthy donors (dated by TCRdb to 2017 to 2019). For context, the study as a whole: According to an earlier analysis of a few hundred of the donors, roughly 180 million T cells yielded 117 million unique TCR beta sequences and less than 300 Gb of sequence data. An early release that covered some 640 HLA-typed donors contained approximately 320 gigabases of sequencing data and tens of millions of unique TCR sequences. Among the roughly 410 genotyped donors, around 81% belonged to the genetic ancestry cluster associated with self-reported Caucasian donors. The study was designed to test whether signatures of past pathogen exposure could be identified by cataloging public T cell receptors. The T cell repertoires of 666 subjects were profiled by immunosequencing and related to cytomegalovirus serostatus. Besides the first cohort of roughly 640 subjects, a separate validation cohort made up of 120 different subjects was used. High-throughput TCR immunosequencing, statistical association of individual TCRs with disease status, and machine learning were combined to predict cytomegalovirus infection status. In a later analysis, previously published TCR beta repertoires from 670 or so donors were re-analyzed and high-resolution HLA genotyping was added so that TCR occurrence patterns could be studied. Rather than using new phenotypic data, the later analysis identified candidate immune exposures from TCR beta sequences and from how often those sequences occurred across donors. To decide whether each TCR beta V gene segment behaved as functional or pseudogenic, an earlier analysis of some 600 of the donors relied on high-throughput TCR beta sequencing. Donor age, sex, ethnicity and CMV serostatus were compiled together with the repertoire data. In a later genetic analysis, genome-wide SNP genotypes for about 65% of the roughly 700 donors were used, and that subset was treated as a discovery cohort. Every discovery cohort repertoire had been produced on one sequencing platform. Class I and class II HLA loci were covered by the typing at four-digit resolution. The number of typed donors differed by locus: 629-630 for A, B, C, DRB1 and DQB1; some 500 for DQA1; 606 for DPA1; and around 470 for DPB1. Several DR-DQ haplotypes were treated as single units for association and clustering because of strong linkage in the cohort. On average, roughly 240,000 unique TCR beta nucleotide sequences were sequenced per donor among roughly 430 genotyped donors of the cohort, with around 19% of those sequences being non-productive. What the research found in general, with its limitations: A later analysis found that most CMV-associated TCR beta chains appeared HLA-restricted, with HLA associations seemingly driven largely by CMV exposure. Correlated functional status among segregating V segments might reflect linkage disequilibrium, but an unknown experimental factor could not be ruled out. An earlier analysis of some 590 of the donors showed that most TCR beta V segments appeared in productive rearrangements either about 90% or about 30% of the time, which broadly matched IMGT annotations. A further reported finding was that TCR beta sequences accurately predicted the HLA-A and HLA-B alleles for most subjects in the first cohort. Presence/absence analyses assumed roughly uniform sequencing depth across donors, an assumption that may not hold. The study gave a list of about 150 TCR beta chains associated with cytomegalovirus. The authors suggested that the approach could potentially be generalized to other disease states and immunological phenotypes. In a later analysis, several top co-occurrence clusters were reported to appear linked to parvovirus B19, influenza, CMV and Epstein-Barr virus. Only TCR beta chains were sequenced in this cohort, and the absence of alpha or paired-chain data limited detectable features. The sequencing pipeline was judged likely to have produced a cluster of highly shared sequence variants as a technical artifact. V-gene and J-gene trimming of TCR beta chains was associated with a missense DCLRE1C variant in a later genetic analysis, and the association was replicated in an independent cohort. At a false discovery rate of 0.05, a later analysis linked fewer than 20,000 TCR beta sequences to specific HLA alleles. Most TCR sequences were seen in very few donors, while some public TCRs were found in many individuals. A later analysis found that TCR association rates varied across HLA loci, with DRB1 alleles showing the most associated TCRs and HLA-C alleles the fewest. Because some donors lacked HLA typing at each locus, the association tests relied only on the typed subset. The earlier analysis of 450 to 700 of the donors excluded roughly 17 rarely observed V segments, including chromosome 9 orphons, because counts were too low. Immune exposure information for the cohort was limited to CMV serostatus. When HLA alleles, especially DR and DQ, strongly co-occurred, TCR associations were difficult to assign to individual alleles. In vitro tests confirmed that three of the cytomegalovirus-associated TCR beta chains recognize cytomegalovirus antigens. Some IMGT-functional V segments, including TRBV6-2 and TRBV6-3, could not be told apart with the 87-base-pair reads, so those segments were excluded. According to a later genetic analysis, donors in an Asian-associated ancestry cluster had fewer N-insertions in productive TCRs than the approximately 700-donor mean. The classifier was reported to diagnose cytomegalovirus status with high specificity and sensitivity in both the original and validation cohorts. In a later analysis, HLA-associated TCR beta chains showed more clonal expansion and lower generation probabilities than non-associated chains that were equally common.

Remarks on this clone: Its antigen target is currently unknown. Base qualities are not recorded, but no much larger clone differs from it by a single base.

Library generation was performed with the immunoSEQ multiplex PCR assay. A mixture of 60 forward primers for TCR Vbeta segments and 13 reverse primers for TCR Jbeta segments was used in the multiplex PCR. The CDR3 region of rearranged TCR beta genes was amplified from genomic DNA by a multiplex PCR assay. On the Illumina HiSeq System, the amplified TCR beta libraries were sequenced as 87-base-pair reads. Per the authors' processing: A later analysis counted 65 million to 90 million unique TCR beta chains across the 650 to 700 repertoires, and around 12 million of these chains were shared by at least two donors. A nearest-neighbor algorithm error-corrected the raw reads and collapsed the reads into unique sequences, merging closely related sequences to remove PCR and sequencing errors. V, D and J gene segments were assigned by aligning CDR3 sequences to IMGT reference sequences. For a sequence to be retained, a match of at least six nucleotides to both a V gene segment and a J gene segment was required. Rearrangements were classified as productive when the CDR3 lacked stop codons and remained in frame with V and J, and all other rearrangements were classified as non-productive. CDR3 was defined by IMGT convention, running from the second conserved V-encoded cysteine to the conserved J-encoded phenylalanine. In an earlier analysis of more than 550 of the donors, sequences lacking an unambiguous match to a single V gene segment were excluded. In an earlier analysis of a few hundred of the donors, V segments were called functional above 56.7% productive rearrangements and were called segregating when the between-donor standard deviation exceeded 5%. A statistical classification framework was built for diagnosing cytomegalovirus status from the catalog of TCR beta chain sequences. A later analysis assigned V and J genes by comparing TCR nucleotide sequences with IMGT/GENE-DB human TR gene sequences. Using the TCRdist pipeline, a later analysis assigned CDR3 sequences along with most-parsimonious VDJ recombination scenarios. In a later analysis, each TCR beta chain was defined by its CDR3 amino acid sequence together with its V-gene family, and reads lacking a unique V-gene family were excluded. As a way to deal with suspected cross-contamination and a sequencing artifact, a later analysis dropped 640 or so nucleotide sequences that were highly shared and had low generation probability. For each public chain, a later analysis derived a clonal expansion index from normalized ranks of inferred template counts within each repertoire. A later analysis computed generation probabilities with a VDJ recombination model fitted to out-of-frame rearrangements, and checked the results against IGoR. In a later analysis, hypergeometric tests were used to score TCR-TCR, TCR-HLA and TCR-CMV co-occurrence, with a repertoire-size bias correction applied to TCR pairs. To estimate false discovery rates, a later analysis permuted the HLA or CMV assignments 20 times. A later analysis grouped co-occurring TCRs with DBSCAN, adding TCRdist sequence similarity when clustering within HLA-allele-positive subsets. For co-occurrence clustering, repertoires with fewer than 30,000 or more than 120,000 public chains were excluded, along with several repertoires with anomalous nucleotide sharing. TCRdb obtained this table from immuneACCESS and retained in-frame rearrangements with V and J assigned. These tables miss some clones; where compared with another copy, unresolved V genes account for less than half of the shortfall, and the remainder is unexplained. Clone size and the V and J calls come from that table; the DNA yielded D and trimming. The sample contains some 150,000 clones, more than 75% of them found a single time. The ten most abundant clones make up about 3.7% of the sample.

Sequences SGDLS (CDR1) and YYNGEE (CDR2) are obtained from the germline V gene. From V the trimming removes 4 bases and from J it removes 7 bases, while the gene matches leave 14 bases of the junction unaccounted for. CDR3 length: 15 amino acids, cysteine to phenylalanine. Only the CDR3 DNA is retained, 45 bases long and in frame from the first base. In total, approximately 700 healthy bone marrow donors made up the cohort. At the time of sampling, all cohort members were nominally healthy, though unrecorded immune exposures were likely present. CMV serostatus was positive for 250 to 300 and negative for about half of the roughly 700 cohort members, and was not recorded for this donor. Each donor provided a peripheral blood sample, and peripheral blood mononuclear cells were used for TCR beta sequencing. Genomic DNA extraction from the blood cell samples was performed with the Qiagen DNeasy Blood Extraction Kit.

The chain is encoded by TRBV9 joined to TRBJ2-7; TRBD1 matches 7 bases in the middle. The TCR was taken from a human donor in good health. Sequencing was performed on PBMCs. The DNA sequence is TGTGCCAGCAGCCGCTCCGGGACAGACGTGCGGGAGCAGTACTTC. The encoded protein is CASSRSGTDVREQYF.